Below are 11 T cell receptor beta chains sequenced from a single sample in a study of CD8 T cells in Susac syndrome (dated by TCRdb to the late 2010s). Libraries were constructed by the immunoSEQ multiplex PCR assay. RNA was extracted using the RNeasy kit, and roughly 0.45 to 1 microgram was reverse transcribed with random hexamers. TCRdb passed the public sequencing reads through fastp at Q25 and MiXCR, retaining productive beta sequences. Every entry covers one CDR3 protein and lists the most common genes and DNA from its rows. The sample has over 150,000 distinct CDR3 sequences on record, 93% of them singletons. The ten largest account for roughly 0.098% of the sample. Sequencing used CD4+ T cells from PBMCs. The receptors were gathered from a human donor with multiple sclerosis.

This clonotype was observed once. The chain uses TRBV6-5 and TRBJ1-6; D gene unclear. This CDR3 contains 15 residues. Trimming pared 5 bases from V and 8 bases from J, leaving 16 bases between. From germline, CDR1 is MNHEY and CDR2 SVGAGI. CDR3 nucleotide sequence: TGTGCCAGCAGTCAGACCCGGACGACCCATTCACCCCTCCACTTT. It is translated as CASSQTRTTHSPLHF.

The CDR3 coding sequence is TGTGCCAGCAGTTTTGGGACGGGGGGCTCCTACGAGCAGTACTTC. It is translated as CASSFGTGGSYEQYF. The V and J genes are TRBV12-3 or TRBV12-4 and TRBJ2-7, with 7 bases that match TRBD2. The J segment lost 0 bases and the V segment lost 3 bases, leaving 5 bases of the junction unmatched. This CDR3 contains 15 residues.

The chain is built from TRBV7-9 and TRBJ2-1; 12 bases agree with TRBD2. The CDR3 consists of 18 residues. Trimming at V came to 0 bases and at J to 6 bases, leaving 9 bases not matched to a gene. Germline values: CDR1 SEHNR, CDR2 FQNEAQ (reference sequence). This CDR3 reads CASSLALTPSGGANEQFF. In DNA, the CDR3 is TGTGCCAGCAGCTTAGCTTTGACGCCTAGCGGGGGGGCCAATGAGCAGTTCTTC.

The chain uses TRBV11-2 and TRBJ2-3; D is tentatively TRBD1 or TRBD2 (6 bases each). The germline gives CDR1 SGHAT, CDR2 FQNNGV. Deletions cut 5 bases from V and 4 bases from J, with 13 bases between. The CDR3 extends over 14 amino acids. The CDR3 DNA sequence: TGTGCCAGCAGCCTTCCGGGGGCCCCAGATACGCAGTATTTT. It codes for CASSLPGAPDTQYF.

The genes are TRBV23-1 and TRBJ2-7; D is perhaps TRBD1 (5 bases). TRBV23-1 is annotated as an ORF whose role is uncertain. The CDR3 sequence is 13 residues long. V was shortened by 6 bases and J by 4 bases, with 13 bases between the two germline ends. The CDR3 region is CASRPDKRYEQYF. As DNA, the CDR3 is TGCGCCAGCAGGCCGGACAAACGATACGAGCAGTACTTC.

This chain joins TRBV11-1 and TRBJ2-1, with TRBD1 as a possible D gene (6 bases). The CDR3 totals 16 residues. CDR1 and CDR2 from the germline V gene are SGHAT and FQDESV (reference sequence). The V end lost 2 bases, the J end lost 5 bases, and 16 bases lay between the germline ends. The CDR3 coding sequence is TGTGCCAGCAGCTTAACGACAGGCTCACACAACAATGAGCAGTTCTTC. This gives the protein CASSLTTGSHNNEQFF.

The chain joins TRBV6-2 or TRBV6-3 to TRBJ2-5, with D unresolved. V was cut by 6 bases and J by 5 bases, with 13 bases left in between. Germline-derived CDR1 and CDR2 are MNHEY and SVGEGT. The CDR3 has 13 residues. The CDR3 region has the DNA TGTGCCAGCAGCCTCGAGGCCACGGAGACCCAGTACTTC. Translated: CASSLEATETQYF.

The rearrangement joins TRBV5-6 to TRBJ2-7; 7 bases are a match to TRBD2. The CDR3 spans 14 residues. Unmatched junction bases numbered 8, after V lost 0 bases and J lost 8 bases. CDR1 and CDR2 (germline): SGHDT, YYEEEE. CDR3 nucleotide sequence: TGTGCCAGCAGCTTGGGCCCCACGGGGGGTAAGCAGTACTTC. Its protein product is CASSLGPTGGKQYF.

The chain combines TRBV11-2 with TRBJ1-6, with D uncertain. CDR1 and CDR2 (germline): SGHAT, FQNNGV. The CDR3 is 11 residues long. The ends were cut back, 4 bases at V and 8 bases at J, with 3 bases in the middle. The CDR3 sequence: CASSSYSPLHF. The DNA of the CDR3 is TGTGCCAGCAGCTCCTATTCACCCCTCCACTTT.

CDR3 residues: CASRVTGGAYGYTF. DNA of the CDR3: TGTGCCAGCAGGGTGACAGGGGGCGCCTATGGCTACACCTTC. The genes are TRBV28 and TRBJ1-2; 10 nucleotides match TRBD1. This CDR3 is built from 14 residues. Germline loops: CDR1 MDHEN, CDR2 SYDVKM. After removal of 6 bases from V and 4 bases from J, the junction contained 5 bases not matched to a gene.

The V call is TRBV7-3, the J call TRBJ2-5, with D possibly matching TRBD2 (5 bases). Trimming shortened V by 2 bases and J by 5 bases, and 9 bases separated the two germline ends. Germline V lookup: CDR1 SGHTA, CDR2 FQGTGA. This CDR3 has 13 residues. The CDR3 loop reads CASSLPPGETQYF. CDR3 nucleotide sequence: TGTGCCAGCAGCTTACCCCCGGGGGAGACCCAGTACTTC.